This TCR beta chain was identified in a study of T cells in Graves' hyperthyroidism and ophthalmopathy. Study overall: Initial diagnosis, before any treatment, was when peripheral blood was collected. Overall study results and limits: Among clonotypes expanded in thyroid above 0.001, most were also found in blood.

Per germline, CDR1 KGHDR and CDR2 SFDVKD. Trimming cost V 8 bases and J 5 bases; bases outside gene matches: 6. CDR3 length equals 13 residues. Hyperthyroidism patients were newly diagnosed, had disease duration under 2 months, and were aged 18 to 65 years. Fresh peripheral blood, roughly 9.3 ml, was the source of the PBMCs. RNA transcripts served as the template for amplifying TCR beta CDR3 regions. HTBI primers were the set used in a first-round RT-PCR of the TCR CDR3. Via MiXCR, TCRdb re-called the multiplex PCR reads, giving one row per CDR3 protein. The profile shows some 270,000 distinct CDR3 sequences, about 14% of them singletons. Remarks on this clonotype: No antigen is known for it.

The chain is built from TRBV24-1 and TRBJ1-1, with 8 nucleotides matching TRBD1. Material: blood. This receptor was taken from a woman in her 30s with Graves' hyperthyroidism that later progressed to Graves' ophthalmopathy. In nucleotides, the CDR3 is TGTGCCACCACCCAGGGGGCAAGGACTGAAGCTTTCTTT. It codes for CATTQGARTEAFF.